This TCR beta chain was recorded in a study of blood T cell repertoires in COVID-19. Study-wide background: The United States, Italy and Spain were the sources of the acute and convalescent COVID-19 samples.

Authors' methods: Estimation of nucleated cell counts relied on the amplification of reference gene primers. Libraries were prepared by immunoSEQ multiplex PCR; TCRdb keeps only in-frame clonotypes and omits some of them. V, J and clone size are those of that table, while D and trimming were read from the DNA. The sample lists about 63,000 clones; around 92% were seen once. The length of the CDR3 is 12 residues. The V gene lost 1 base and the J gene lost 6 bases, with 6 bases spanning the gap. The chain combines TRBV12-3 or TRBV12-4 with TRBJ1-1; D gene ambiguous. The sequence derives from a man in his fifties with active COVID-19. Material for sequencing was peripheral blood. CDR3 residues: CASSLGPAEAFF. For the CDR3, the DNA is TGTGCCAGCAGTTTAGGCCCGGCTGAAGCTTTCTTT.